The clone carrying this T cell receptor beta chain was detected only a few times. The antigen remains unidentified. V was shortened by 4 bases and J by 3 bases, with 15 bases between the two germline ends. The CDR3 is 16 residues long. The germline V gene has CDR1 LNHDA and CDR2 SQIVND (reference sequence). The data belong to a study of T-cell memory formation after mild COVID-19. Study-wide results and limits: Chiefly within CM and EM were the contracting CD4+ clones; CD8+ ones were within EMRA. There was a balanced CD4/CD8 profile in clones contracting day 15 to 85, and later expanders leaned CD4+.

TCR alpha and TCR beta cDNA libraries carrying sample barcodes and UMIs came from 5'RACE with constant-segment primers. MiXCR, applied by TCRdb to the 5' RACE reads, yields one record per CDR3 protein. The sample carries around 530,000 distinct CDR3 sequences, roughly 21% recorded once. Specimen: PBMCs or a T cell subset sorted from them (not recorded which). This chain uses TRBV19 with TRBJ2-2; perhaps TRBD2 as D (6 bases). The sequence derives from an adult woman who had mild COVID-19 (a few samples of this study predate the infection). Cell type and time point are not known. The CDR3 protein is CASSTSGGSYTGELFF. Written as DNA, the CDR3 is TGTGCCAGTAGTACCTCCGGGGGATCGTACACCGGGGAGCTGTTTTTT.